The source of this T cell receptor (beta chain) is a study of T cells after yellow fever vaccination. This clonotype occurred a few times. The antigen is not known. Using its own MiXCR run on the 5' RACE reads, TCRdb lists one record per CDR3 protein. Of more than 300,000 distinct CDR3 sequences in the sample, about 6.9% are singletons; the top ten hold roughly a sixth. V lost 5 bases and J lost 4; bases outside the gene matches: 7. The CDR3 has 15 residues. Germline V gene sequence: CDR1 KGHSH, CDR2 LQKENI. Study findings and constraints: Once the booster was given, most primary-vaccination clones reappeared, at 95% to 98% for CD4 and roughly 85% for CD8.

The V gene is TRBV18, the J gene TRBJ2-2, with 7 bases identical to TRBD1. Sequencing used PBMCs, obtained around 45 days after the first yellow fever vaccination. This receptor was obtained from a man between 18 and 35 years old who received the YFV17D yellow fever vaccine. In DNA form, the CDR3 reads TGTGCCAGCTCAGAGGGACAGCTAACCACCGGGGAGCTGTTTTTT. Encoded protein: CASSEGQLTTGELFF. Looking up the rest from reference TRBV18 and TRBJ2-2 gives the full variable domain: NAGVMQNPRHLVRRRGQEARLRCSPMKGHSHVYWYRQLPEEGLKFMVYLQKENIIDESGMPKERFSAEFPKEGPSILRIQQVVRGDSAAYFCASSEGQLTTGELFFGEGSRLTVL.